This T cell receptor (beta chain) was sequenced for a study of regulatory T cells in long-lasting Graves disease. Across the whole study: Graves' cases, newly diagnosed, had used antithyroid drugs under 3 months.

Sequencing libraries for TCR beta were prepared with iRepertoire HTBI primers and Arm-PCR of CDR3 regions. TCRdb used MiXCR to reprocess the multiplex PCR reads, holding one entry per CDR3 protein. The data hold some 490,000 distinct CDR3 sequences, with around 12% observed a single time. V lost 4 bases to trimming and J lost 7 bases; unmatched junction nucleotides: 11. The CDR3 runs 15 residues. Germline CDR1 reads WSHSY; CDR2 reads SAAADI. The time point is: newly diagnosed GD, antithyroid drugs for less than 3 months. There was RNA extracted from PBMCs, and the TCR library was made from it. These data also featured in a second study, about T cells in Graves' hyperthyroidism and ophthalmopathy.

Sequenced material: peripheral blood mononuclear cells (PBMCs), taken at new diagnosis, from a patient treated with antithyroid drugs. This TCR came from a woman between 25 and 40 years old with Graves disease. The gene calls are TRBV10-2 and TRBJ2-7; the match to TRBD2 covers 9 bases. The CDR3 region is CASSGLAGGPFEQYF. The DNA for the CDR3 is TGCGCCAGCAGTGGGTTGGCGGGAGGGCCTTTTGAGCAGTACTTC.